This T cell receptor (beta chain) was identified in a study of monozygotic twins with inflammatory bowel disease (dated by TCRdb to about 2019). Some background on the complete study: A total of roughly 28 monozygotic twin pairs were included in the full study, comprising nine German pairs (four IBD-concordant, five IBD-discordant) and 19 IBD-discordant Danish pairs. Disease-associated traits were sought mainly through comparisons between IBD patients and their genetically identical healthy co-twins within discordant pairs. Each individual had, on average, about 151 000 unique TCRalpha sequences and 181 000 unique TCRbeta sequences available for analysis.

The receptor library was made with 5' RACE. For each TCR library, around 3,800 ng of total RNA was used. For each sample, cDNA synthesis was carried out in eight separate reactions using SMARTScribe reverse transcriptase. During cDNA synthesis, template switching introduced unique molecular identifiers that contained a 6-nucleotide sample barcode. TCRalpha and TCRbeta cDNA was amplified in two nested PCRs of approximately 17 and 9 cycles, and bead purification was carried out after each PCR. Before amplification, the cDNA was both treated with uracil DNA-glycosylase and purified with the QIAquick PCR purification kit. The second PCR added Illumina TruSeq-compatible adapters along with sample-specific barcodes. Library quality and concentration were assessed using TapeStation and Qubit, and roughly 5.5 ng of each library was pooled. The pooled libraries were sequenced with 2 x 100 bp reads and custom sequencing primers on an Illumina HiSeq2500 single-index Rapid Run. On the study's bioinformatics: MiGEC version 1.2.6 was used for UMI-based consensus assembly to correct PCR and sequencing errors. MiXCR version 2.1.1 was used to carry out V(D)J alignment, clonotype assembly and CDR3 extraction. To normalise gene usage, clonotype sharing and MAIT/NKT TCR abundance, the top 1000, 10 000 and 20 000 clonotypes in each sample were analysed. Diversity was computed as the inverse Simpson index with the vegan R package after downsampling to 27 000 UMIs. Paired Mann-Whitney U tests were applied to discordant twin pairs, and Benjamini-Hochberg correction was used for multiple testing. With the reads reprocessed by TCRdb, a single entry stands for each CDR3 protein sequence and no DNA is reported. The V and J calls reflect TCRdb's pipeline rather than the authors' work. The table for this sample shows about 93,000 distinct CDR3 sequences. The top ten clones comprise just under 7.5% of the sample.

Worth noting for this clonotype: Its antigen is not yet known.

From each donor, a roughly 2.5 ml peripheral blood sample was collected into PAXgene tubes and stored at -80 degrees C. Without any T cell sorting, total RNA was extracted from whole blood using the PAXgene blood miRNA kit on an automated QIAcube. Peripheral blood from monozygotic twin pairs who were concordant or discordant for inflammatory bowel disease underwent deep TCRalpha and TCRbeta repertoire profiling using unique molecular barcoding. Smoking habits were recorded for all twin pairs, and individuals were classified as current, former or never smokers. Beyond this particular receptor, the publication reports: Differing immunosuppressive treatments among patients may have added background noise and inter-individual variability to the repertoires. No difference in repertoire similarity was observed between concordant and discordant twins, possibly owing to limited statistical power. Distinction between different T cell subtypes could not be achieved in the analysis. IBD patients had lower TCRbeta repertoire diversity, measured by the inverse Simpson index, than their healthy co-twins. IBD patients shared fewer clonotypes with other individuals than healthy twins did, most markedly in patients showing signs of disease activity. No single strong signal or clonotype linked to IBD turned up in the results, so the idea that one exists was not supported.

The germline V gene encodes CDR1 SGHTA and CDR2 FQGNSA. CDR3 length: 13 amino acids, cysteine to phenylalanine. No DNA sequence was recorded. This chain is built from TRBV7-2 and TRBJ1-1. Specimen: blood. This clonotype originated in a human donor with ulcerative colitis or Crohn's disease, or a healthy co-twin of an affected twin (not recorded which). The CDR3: CASSGGGGGQAFF.